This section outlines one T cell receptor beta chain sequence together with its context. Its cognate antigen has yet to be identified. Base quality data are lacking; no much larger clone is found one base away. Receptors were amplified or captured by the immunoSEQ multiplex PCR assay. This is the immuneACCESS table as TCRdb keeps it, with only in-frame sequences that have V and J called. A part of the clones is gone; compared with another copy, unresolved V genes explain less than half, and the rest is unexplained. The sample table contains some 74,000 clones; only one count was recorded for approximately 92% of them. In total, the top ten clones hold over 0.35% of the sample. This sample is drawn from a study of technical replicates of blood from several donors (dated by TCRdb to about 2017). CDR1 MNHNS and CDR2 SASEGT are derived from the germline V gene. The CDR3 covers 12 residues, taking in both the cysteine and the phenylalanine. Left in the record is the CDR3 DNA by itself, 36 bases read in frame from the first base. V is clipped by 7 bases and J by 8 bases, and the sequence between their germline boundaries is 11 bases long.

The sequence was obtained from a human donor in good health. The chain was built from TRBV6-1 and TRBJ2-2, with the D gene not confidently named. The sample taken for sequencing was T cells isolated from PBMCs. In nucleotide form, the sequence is TGTGCCAGCATACCAAGCGTTGGGGAGCTGTTTTTT. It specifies CASIPSVGELFF.